This T cell receptor beta chain was sequenced during a study of post-analysis software for immune sequencing data. General study results and limits: F measure grouped same-batch samples tightly together. About five TRBV segments were more frequent in patients than controls; TRBV5-6, TRBV5-1 and TRBV20-1 belonged to this group. Multiple sclerosis was associated with a significant reduction in normalized Chao1 diversity relative to controls.

V gave up 4 bases and J gave up 1 base, with 12 bases separating them. The CDR3 runs 15 residues. Germline V lookup: CDR1 SNHLY, CDR2 FYNNEI. A note on this clonotype: Its antigen is as yet unknown.

Researchers reported that TCR beta cDNA libraries carried unique molecular identifiers. TCRdb fed the PCR reads into MiXCR, producing one record per CDR3 protein. The data hold about 540,000 distinct CDR3 sequences, with 34% observed a single time. The specimen sequenced was blood. V is TRBV2 and J is TRBJ2-3, with D possibly matching TRBD2 (6 bases). The sequence was collected from a girl aged 2-17 years with multiple sclerosis. CDR3 coding DNA: TGTGCCAGCAGTGTCCAGCGGGCTCGCACAGATACGCAGTATTTT. Translating it yields CASSVQRARTDTQYF. Drawing the rest from reference TRBV2 and TRBJ2-3, the complete variable domain is EPEVTQTPSHQVTQMGQEVILRCVPISNHLYFYWYRQILGQKVEFLVSFYNNEISEKSEIFDDQFSVERPDGSNFTLKIRSTKLEDSAMYFCASSVQRARTDTQYFGPGTRLTVL.